These 28 T cell receptor beta chains came from one sample sequenced in a study of blood T cell repertoires in COVID-19 (TCRdb year 2020). Receptor amplification or capture employed the immunoSEQ multiplex PCR assay. What TCRdb holds here is the immuneACCESS table cut down to in-frame rearrangements. Part of the clones is not present; checked against another copy, under half of the missing clones reflect an unresolved V gene, and the others are unexplained. The sample table records about 210,000 clones; around 89% of these occur just once. The ten largest make up around 4.8% of the sample. The sample consisted of peripheral blood. Source of these receptors: a middle-aged woman with acute or convalescent COVID-19.

The rearrangement uses TRBV6-5 and TRBJ1-3, with TRBD1 matching 10 bases. The CDR3 is 15 residues long. The J segment lost 2 bases and the V segment lost 5 bases, leaving 3 bases of the junction unmatched. CDR1 is MNHEY, CDR2 SVGAGI, per germline. DNA of the CDR3: TGTGCCAGCAGTACCGGGACAGGGGCTGGAAACACCATATATTTT. Amino acids: CASSTGTGAGNTIYF.

The chain is built from TRBV7-9 and TRBJ1-1; D uncertain. There are 13 residues in the CDR3. The ends were cut back, 4 bases at V and 1 base at J, with 7 bases in the middle. Germline-derived CDR1 and CDR2 are SEHNR and FQNEAQ (reference sequence). CDR3 amino acids: CASSSAQNTEAFF. CDR3 sequence (DNA): TGTGCCAGCAGCTCCGCACAGAACACTGAAGCTTTCTTT.

The chain has TRBV29-1 and TRBJ1-2; a weak D match, TRBD1 (6 bases). The CDR3 sequence is 15 residues long. Germline V lookup: CDR1 SQVTM, CDR2 ANQGSEA. V was clipped by 5 bases and J by 8 bases, with 24 bases between them. The CDR3 DNA reads TGCAGCGTTCGCTCATCCGGGACACCGAGGTGGGGCTACACCTTC. Translating gives CSVRSSGTPRWGYTF.

This clone has just a few counts. This chain connects TRBV11-3 to TRBJ1-1; possible D gene TRBD1, 5 bases. Germline-derived CDR1 and CDR2 are SGHNT and YENEEA. V was pared by 5 bases and J by 0 bases, with 13 bases between. The CDR3 runs to 15 residues. The DNA for the CDR3 is TGTGCCAGCAGCCCCGGAGGAGGGGTGAACACTGAAGCTTTCTTT. Translating it yields CASSPGGGVNTEAFF.

V gene TRBV27 combines with J gene TRBJ2-2, with 9 bases matching TRBD1. Per the germline V gene, CDR1 is MNHEY and CDR2 is SMNVEV (reference sequence). This CDR3 spans 15 amino acids. Unmatched junction bases numbered 7, after V lost 6 bases and J lost 5 bases. CDR3: CASRRGQGGTGELFF. The CDR3 DNA reads TGTGCCAGCAGAAGGGGACAGGGCGGTACCGGGGAGCTGTTTTTT.

This chain connects TRBV9 to TRBJ1-6, with D tentatively TRBD1 (6 bases). The CDR3 spans 12 residues. Trimming stripped 4 bases from V and 9 bases from J, with 8 bases between. From germline, CDR1 is SGDLS and CDR2 YYNGEE. The CDR3 DNA sequence: TGTGCCAGCAGCCAACAGGGTTCACCCCTCCACTTT. It codes for CASSQQGSPLHF.

The V and J genes are TRBV3-1 (or the pseudogene TRBV3-2) and TRBJ2-4; D unresolved. CDR1 is LGHDT and CDR2 is YNNKEL in the germline V gene (reference sequence). The CDR3 is made up of 15 amino acids. V gave up 1 base and J gave up 4 bases, with 11 bases separating them. The CDR3 sequence: CASSQGRLEKNIQYF. The CDR3 DNA is TGTGCCAGCAGCCAAGGGAGACTTGAAAAAAACATTCAGTACTTC.

The rearrangement links TRBV27 to TRBJ1-2; D is possibly TRBD1 (5 bases). The length of the CDR3 is 13 residues. Trimming left V 3 bases short and J 4 bases short, with 9 bases between. Germline CDR1 is MNHEY and CDR2 is SMNVEV (reference sequence). The CDR3 here is CASSLGGAYGYTF. In DNA, the CDR3 is TGTGCCAGCAGTTTGGGAGGGGCCTATGGCTACACCTTC.

Written as DNA, the CDR3 is TGCGCCAGCAGTGTGCCGGATCAGCCCCAGCATTTT. As protein: CASSVPDQPQHF. V gene TRBV10-2 combines with J gene TRBJ1-5; no firm D call. Germline V gene sequence: CDR1 WSHSY, CDR2 SAAADI. The CDR3 extends over 12 amino acids. V lost 4 bases to trimming and J lost 5 bases, with 6 bases between them.

This chain joins TRBV5-4 and TRBJ1-3, with a possible D match to TRBD1 (6 bases). Germline loops: CDR1 SGHNT, CDR2 YYREEE (reference sequence). V gave up 1 base and J gave up 4 bases, with 12 bases separating them. This CDR3 has 15 amino acids. CDR3 region: CASSLQAGAGNTIYF. CDR3 bases: TGTGCCAGCAGCTTGCAAGCGGGGGCCGGAAACACCATATATTTT.

This chain joins TRBV2 and TRBJ1-2; tentatively, D is TRBD1 (5 bases). Trimming shortened V by 4 bases and J by 4 bases, and 13 bases separated the two germline ends. CDR3 size: 14 residues. The V gene's germline CDR1 is SNHLY and CDR2 FYNNEI. CDR3 residues: CASSGGGLGYGYTF. CDR3 nucleotides: TGTGCCAGCAGTGGGGGGGGTTTGGGCTATGGCTACACCTTC.

The chain employs TRBV24-1 and TRBJ1-5, with 7 bases lining up with TRBD1. Germline CDR1 KGHDR, CDR2 SFDVKD. CDR3 length: 16 residues. After removal of 4 bases from V and 3 bases from J, the junction contained 8 bases not matched to a gene. The CDR3 sequence is CATSDPGTEINQPQHF. The CDR3 DNA reads TGTGCCACCAGTGACCCCGGGACAGAAATCAATCAGCCCCAGCATTTT.

The chain employs TRBV7-3 and TRBJ2-2; D perhaps matches TRBD2 (5 bases). Per germline, CDR1 SGHTA and CDR2 FQGTGA. This CDR3 region has 14 residues. V was pared by 7 bases and J by 1 base, with 10 bases between. This CDR3 reads CASKRLLNTGELFF. The CDR3 coding sequence is TGTGCCAGCAAGCGGCTTCTGAACACCGGGGAGCTGTTTTTT.

About this clone itself: Sequence at one end of the junction differs from germline and may be a read error. This sequence joins TRBV20-1 and TRBJ1-2; D unresolved. The germline V gene encodes CDR1 DFQATT and CDR2 SNEGSKA (reference sequence). The CDR3 totals 11 residues. In nucleotides, the CDR3 is TGCAGTGCTAGCGCGGGGTCGACGGTCCCATTC. Translated, it gives CSASAGSTVPF.

The V call is TRBV9, the J call TRBJ1-2; the D gene is possibly TRBD1 (6 bases). The germline CDR1 and CDR2 sequences are SGDLS and YYNGEE. The CDR3 is 15 amino acids. V was clipped by 0 bases and J by 4 bases, with 13 bases between them. CDR3 sequence reads: CASSVEQGTVYGYTF. The CDR3, as DNA: TGTGCCAGCAGCGTAGAGCAGGGGACGGTCTATGGCTACACCTTC. The full variable domain, its missing parts supplied by reference TRBV9 and TRBJ1-2, is DSGVTQTPKHLITATGQRVTLRCSPRSGDLSVYWYQQSLDQGLQFLIQYYNGEERAKGNILERFSAQQFPDLHSELNLSSLELGDSALYFCASSVEQGTVYGYTFGSGTRLTVV.

This chain connects TRBV2 to TRBJ2-1; 10 bases map to TRBD2. The V and J ends lost 5 bases and 7 bases, in that order; junction bases with no gene match: 11. The CDR3 spans 16 residues. Germline V gene data show CDR1 as SNHLY and CDR2 as FYNNEI. The CDR3 reads CASSKGASGGLNEQFF. CDR3 DNA: TGTGCCAGCAGTAAAGGGGCTAGCGGGGGCCTTAATGAGCAGTTCTTC.

The chain joins TRBV19 to TRBJ2-2; D is unresolved. Trimming shortened V by 5 bases and J by 13 bases, and 11 bases separated the two germline ends. This CDR3 has 11 amino acids. The germline V gene encodes CDR1 LNHDA and CDR2 SQIVND (reference sequence). The chain's CDR3 is CASSSRPGLFF. The CDR3 DNA sequence: TGTGCCAGTAGTTCCCGACCGGGGCTGTTTTTT.

This rearrangement joins TRBV5-1 to TRBJ2-5; TRBD1 matches at 7 bases. CDR1 is SGHRS and CDR2 is YFSETQ in the germline V gene. This CDR3 spans 15 amino acids. V was pared by 4 bases and J by 4 bases, with 10 bases of the junction left unmatched. The chain's CDR3 is CASSPQTGDRETQYF. In DNA form, the CDR3 reads TGCGCCAGCAGCCCTCAAACAGGGGACAGAGAGACCCAGTACTTC.

The chain recombines TRBV28 with TRBJ1-5; D gene ambiguous. The CDR3 sequence is 12 residues long. Germline CDR1 is MDHEN and CDR2 is SYDVKM. V dropped 5 bases and J dropped 6 bases, with 8 bases sitting between them. Here the CDR3 DNA reads TGTGCCAGCAGTCGGGATGGTCAGCCCCAGCATTTT. This sequence encodes CASSRDGQPQHF.

The count of this clone is one. The V gene is TRBV5-1, the J gene TRBJ1-2, with D unresolved. The germline CDR1 and CDR2 sequences are SGHRS and YFSETQ. Trimming pared 3 bases from V and 4 bases from J, leaving 16 bases between. The CDR3 runs 15 residues. The CDR3 protein is CASSSRRWKAYGYTF. In nucleotides, the CDR3 is TGCGCCAGCAGCTCCCGGAGGTGGAAGGCCTATGGCTACACCTTC. The full variable domain, in which reference TRBV5-1 and TRBJ1-2 provide the parts outside the CDR3, is KAGVTQTPRYLIKTRGQQVTLSCSPISGHRSVSWYQQTPGQGLQFLFEYFSETQRNKGNFPGRFSGRQFSNSRSEMNVSTLELGDSALYLCASSSRRWKAYGYTFGSGTRLTVV.

The chain carries TRBV5-1 and TRBJ2-3; 8 bases map to TRBD1. This CDR3 is 14 amino acids long. CDR1 SGHRS and CDR2 YFSETQ come from the germline V gene. The V segment lost 7 bases and the J segment 2 bases; nucleotides outside the gene matches: 6. CDR3 DNA sequence: TGCGCCAGCGGCCGGGACAGGAACACAGATACGCAGTATTTT. Translation gives CASGRDRNTDTQYF. The full variable domain, its missing parts supplied by reference TRBV5-1 and TRBJ2-3, is KAGVTQTPRYLIKTRGQQVTLSCSPISGHRSVSWYQQTPGQGLQFLFEYFSETQRNKGNFPGRFSGRQFSNSRSEMNVSTLELGDSALYLCASGRDRNTDTQYFGPGTRLTVL.

This clone is a singleton in its sample. V usage is TRBV5-1 and J usage is TRBJ1-1; TRBD1 aligns across 8 bases. J gave up 10 bases and V 4 bases, and 9 bases lay outside the gene matches. CDR3 length: 13 amino acids. CDR1 SGHRS and CDR2 YFSETQ come from the germline V gene. DNA for the CDR3: TGCGCCAGCAGCGGCGGACAGGGTCGAGCAGCTTTCTTT. This sequence encodes CASSGGQGRAAFF.

The chain joins TRBV7-2 to TRBJ2-5; the D gene is possibly TRBD2 (6 bases). Trimming removed 3 bases from V and 5 bases from J, with 10 bases in between. Germline V gives CDR1 SGHTA, CDR2 FQGNSA. This CDR3 contains 13 residues. For the CDR3, the DNA is TGTGCCAGCAGCTTGAGGCTAGCGGAGACCCAGTACTTC. It translates to CASSLRLAETQYF. Supplemented by reference TRBV7-2 and TRBJ2-5, the full variable domain reads GAGVSQSPSNKVTEKGKDVELRCDPISGHTALYWYRQSLGQGLEFLIYFQGNSAPDKSGLPSDRFSAERTGGSVSTLTIQRTQQEDSAVYLCASSLRLAETQYFGPGTRLLVL.

The rearrangement uses TRBV11-3 and TRBJ2-7, with D possibly TRBD1 on 6 matching bases. Germline values: CDR1 SGHNT, CDR2 YENEEA. CDR3 length equals 17 residues. Trimming cost V 0 bases and J 6 bases, with 21 bases left between them. The chain's CDR3 is CASSLDPPIQGLCEQYV. CDR3 nucleotide sequence: TGTGCCAGCAGCTTAGATCCCCCTATACAGGGCCTGTGCGAGCAGTACGTC.

The rearrangement joins TRBV9 to TRBJ1-4, with TRBD1 identical over 8 bases. This CDR3 contains 17 residues. V was pared by 0 bases and J by 1 base, with 5 bases of the junction left unmatched. The germline CDR1 and CDR2 sequences are SGDLS and YYNGEE. CDR3 nucleotides: TGTGCCAGCAGCGTAGGTCCACAGGGGGGAACTAATGAAAAACTGTTTTTT. It translates to CASSVGPQGGTNEKLFF.

DNA for the CDR3: TGTGCCAGCAGCTTAGGATTCGGGGTGATCCCATACGAGCAGTACGTC. Residues: CASSLGFGVIPYEQYV. The chain carries TRBV11-2 and TRBJ2-7; D may be TRBD2 (5 bases). CDR3 length: 16 amino acids. Germline V CDR1 and CDR2: SGHAT, FQNNGV. V lost 1 base to trimming and J lost 4 bases, with 17 bases between them.

V usage is TRBV27 and J usage is TRBJ1-1; D is possibly TRBD1 (6 bases). The germline V and J ends were trimmed by 6 bases and 4 bases, with 24 bases remaining between them. In germline, CDR1 is MNHEY, CDR2 SMNVEV (reference sequence). CDR3 size: 17 residues. The CDR3 region has the DNA TGTGCCAGCAGCCCTATCGGGACACAGGGATGGGGCACTGAAGCTTTCTTT. Protein sequence: CASSPIGTQGWGTEAFF.

V and J are TRBV12-3 or TRBV12-4 and TRBJ2-7, with a tentative D call TRBD2 (6 bases). The CDR3 loop spans 13 amino acids. The V end lost 0 bases, the J end lost 6 bases, and 9 bases lay between the germline ends. CDR3 bases: TGTGCCAGCAGTTTAGCGATGGGAGGCGAGCAGTACGTC. Protein sequence: CASSLAMGGEQYV.